One sample yielded the 5 T cell receptor beta chains listed below, sequenced in a study of technical replicates of blood from a handful of donors. The data were produced by immunoSEQ multiplex PCR, yet TCRdb's version contains in-frame clones alone and is incomplete. The sample yields approximately 69,000 clones, around 90% seen once. The material sequenced was PBMCs. Receptor source: a human donor in good health. Some clones in this sample may be carry-over from other donors' samples.

This clone has just one count. The J gene is TRBJ2-7, the V gene TRBV15, with TRBD2 as a possible D gene (6 bases). Trimming took 5 bases from V and 0 from J, leaving 14 bases between them. The CDR3 is made up of 15 amino acids. Germline assignment: CDR1 LNHNV and CDR2 YYDKDF (reference sequence). The CDR3 region has the DNA TGTGCCACCAGCGGCCCGGGGAGGAGCTCCTACGAGCAGTACTTC. The encoded protein is CATSGPGRSSYEQYF.

This clone was found once. This CDR3 reads CASSLGVGKETQYF. CDR3 DNA: TGTGCCAGCAGCTTAGGAGTCGGGAAAGAGACCCAGTACTTC. V is TRBV7-2 and J is TRBJ2-5; D may be TRBD2 (5 bases). Trimming stripped 1 base from V and 3 bases from J, with 9 bases between. The germline V gene has CDR1 SGHTA and CDR2 FQGNSA. The CDR3 contains 14 residues. Supplemented by reference TRBV7-2 and TRBJ2-5, the full variable domain reads GAGVSQSPSNKVTEKGKDVELRCDPISGHTALYWYRQSLGQGLEFLIYFQGNSAPDKSGLPSDRFSAERTGGSVSTLTIQRTQQEDSAVYLCASSLGVGKETQYFGPGTRLLVL.

This clone was recorded once. This chain joins TRBV18 and TRBJ2-5; the D is unclear. V was trimmed by 2 bases and J by 0 bases, leaving 10 bases between them. This CDR3 contains 15 residues. Germline CDR1 is KGHSH and CDR2 is LQKENI. The CDR3 DNA reads TGTGCCAGCTCACCAATCGACGGAGACCAAGAGACCCAGTACTTC. As protein: CASSPIDGDQETQYF.

The chain recombines TRBV5-4 with TRBJ1-6; TRBD1 might be the D (6 bases). The CDR3 is made up of 15 amino acids. The germline CDR1 and CDR2 sequences are SGHNT and YYREEE (reference sequence). Trimming left V 4 bases short and J 9 bases short, with 17 bases between. In DNA form, the CDR3 reads TGTGCCAGCAGCCTAGACCAGGGGAGGGTTTCACCCCTCCACTTT. It yields the protein CASSLDQGRVSPLHF.

The chain is built from TRBV9 and TRBJ2-5, with 8 bases aligning to TRBD2. Germline values: CDR1 SGDLS, CDR2 YYNGEE. J gave up 0 bases and V 4 bases, and 2 bases lay outside the gene matches. The CDR3 length is 14 residues. The CDR3 spells CASSRGGDQETQYF. CDR3 sequence (DNA): TGTGCCAGCAGCCGGGGGGGGGACCAAGAGACCCAGTACTTC.